This T cell receptor beta chain was recovered during a study of T cell responses to AZD1222 COVID-19 vaccine. Findings and limits, study-wide: Repertoires were sampled only after the peak T cell response.

With respect to this clone: Its antigen remains unidentified.

From germline, CDR1 is SGHVS and CDR2 FQNEAQ. This CDR3 contains 15 residues. V dropped 3 bases and J dropped 2; count of bases not matched to a gene: 4. Generated by immunoSEQ multiplex PCR, the TCRdb table keeps only in-frame clones and is missing some. The sample lists roughly 150,000 clones, less than 95% seen once, with about 5.9% in the top ten. This sequence originates from an adult who received the AZD1222 COVID-19 vaccine. This chain uses TRBV7-8 with TRBJ2-7; 10 positions agree with TRBD1. Sequenced material: peripheral blood, taken 28 days after the second AZD1222 dose. Here the CDR3 DNA reads TGTGCCAGCAGCTTGCAGGGACAGGGGCCCTACGAGCAGTACTTC. This codes for CASSLQGQGPYEQYF.